The 16 T cell receptor beta chains listed next were all sequenced from one sample in a study of blood T cell repertoires in COVID-19. This table comes from immunoSEQ multiplex PCR, and its TCRdb copy is limited to in-frame clones, with some not included. The sample yields around 93,000 clones, 82% seen once. The sample taken for sequencing was peripheral blood. These receptors came from a man older than 75 with acute or convalescent COVID-19.

The rearrangement links TRBV3-1 (or the pseudogene TRBV3-2) to TRBJ1-4, with D perhaps TRBD1 (5 bases). Germline loops: CDR1 LGHDT, CDR2 YNNKEL (reference sequence). The CDR3 is made up of 15 amino acids. Trimming removed 4 bases from V and 0 bases from J, with 9 bases in between. CDR3 nucleotide sequence: TGTGCCAGCAGCCCAACAGGTGCAACTAATGAAAAACTGTTTTTT. This sequence encodes CASSPTGATNEKLFF.

The rearrangement links TRBV19 to TRBJ2-1; 8 bases line up with TRBD2. The V segment lost 6 bases and the J segment 4 bases; nucleotides outside the gene matches: 11. The CDR3 contains 16 residues. Germline V lookup: CDR1 LNHDA, CDR2 SQIVND (reference sequence). The CDR3 sequence is CASSGKKRGPYNEQFF. The CDR3 coding sequence is TGTGCCAGTAGCGGGAAAAAGCGGGGGCCGTACAATGAGCAGTTCTTC.

CDR3 amino acids: CASSGQGASLGTQYF. CDR3 in DNA: TGTGCCAGTTCCGGACAGGGGGCTTCCTTAGGTACGCAGTATTTT. The chain is built from TRBV19 and TRBJ2-3; 11 bases align to TRBD1. Germline V gene sequence: CDR1 LNHDA, CDR2 SQIVND (reference sequence). With V trimmed by 8 bases and J by 8 bases, 12 bases remained unmatched. This CDR3 spans 15 amino acids.

This clone was found once. The gene calls are TRBV27 and TRBJ2-5; 7 nucleotides agree with TRBD2. This CDR3 has 16 amino acids. After removal of 3 bases from V and 4 bases from J, the junction contained 11 bases not matched to a gene. Germline V gives CDR1 MNHEY, CDR2 SMNVEV (reference sequence). CDR3 protein: CASSFGGTPMGETQYF. The CDR3 DNA is TGTGCCAGCAGTTTCGGGGGGACGCCTATGGGAGAGACCCAGTACTTC.

This chain uses TRBV28 with TRBJ2-7; 7 bases are a match to TRBD1. Trimming at V came to 5 bases and at J to 9 bases, leaving 7 bases not matched to a gene. CDR1 is MDHEN, CDR2 SYDVKM, per germline. The CDR3 loop spans 12 amino acids. The CDR3: CASSPDRDRQYF. In DNA form, the CDR3 reads TGTGCCAGCAGTCCCGACAGGGATCGGCAGTACTTC.

The chain is built from TRBV6-5 and TRBJ2-4; a weak D match, TRBD1 (6 bases). Trimming removed 5 bases from V and 8 bases from J, with 13 bases in between. Germline values: CDR1 MNHEY, CDR2 SVGAGI. This CDR3 spans 13 amino acids. The CDR3 DNA is TGTGCCAGCAGTAGGACAGACCAGGACATTCAGTACTTC. Translated: CASSRTDQDIQYF.

The chain links TRBV5-6 to TRBJ2-5, with 16 bases lining up with TRBD2. This CDR3 spans 15 amino acids. V lost 4 bases to trimming and J lost 5 bases; unmatched junction nucleotides: 2. Germline values: CDR1 SGHDT, CDR2 YYEEEE. Here the CDR3 DNA reads TGTGCCAGCAGCCGGGGACTAGCGGGAGGGGAGACCCAGTACTTC. Amino acid sequence: CASSRGLAGGETQYF.

This chain uses TRBV7-9 with TRBJ2-2; a weak D match, TRBD1 (5 bases). Trimming took 6 bases from V and 6 from J, leaving 20 bases between them. Germline V lookup: CDR1 SEHNR, CDR2 FQNEAQ (reference sequence). The CDR3 is made up of 16 amino acids. CDR3 in DNA: TGTGCCAGCAGTTTTCCAGGGTCTAATTTTCCCGGGGAGCTGTTTTTT. This translates into CASSFPGSNFPGELFF.

This rearrangement joins TRBV7-2 to TRBJ2-2; perhaps TRBD2 as D (5 bases). Germline CDR1 reads SGHTA; CDR2 reads FQGNSA. The V end lost 6 bases, the J end lost 1 base, and 12 bases lay between the germline ends. The CDR3 is 15 residues long. CDR3: CASRPARENTGELFF. CDR3 nucleotides: TGTGCCAGCAGACCCGCGAGGGAGAACACCGGGGAGCTGTTTTTT.

This clone was detected once. The chain is built from TRBV2 and TRBJ1-5; D not certain. CDR3 length: 14 amino acids. CDR1 and CDR2 (germline): SNHLY, FYNNEI. With 5 bases removed from V and 8 bases from J, the gap between germline ends came to 16 bases. CDR3 sequence reads: CASSQTGFGEPQHF. The CDR3 DNA sequence: TGTGCCAGCAGTCAGACCGGCTTCGGGGAGCCCCAGCATTTT.

The V gene is TRBV18, the J gene TRBJ2-6; D is perhaps TRBD1 (6 bases). CDR1 KGHSH and CDR2 LQKENI come from the germline V gene. V gave up 2 bases and J gave up 2 bases, with 10 bases separating them. The CDR3 sequence is 16 residues long. The CDR3 DNA sequence: TGTGCCAGCTCACCAAGCCAGGGGACTGGGGCCAACGTCCTGACTTTC. Residues: CASSPSQGTGANVLTF.

This clone was seen a single time. This rearrangement joins TRBV4-1 to TRBJ1-1; 10 nucleotides align to TRBD1. The CDR3 has 16 amino acids. Germline values: CDR1 MGHRA, CDR2 YSYEKL. Germline trimming cut 2 bases from V and 5 bases from J; bases unmatched to any gene: 8. CDR3 region: CASSQTRQGAHTEAFF. The CDR3, as DNA: TGCGCCAGCAGCCAAACTCGACAGGGGGCGCATACTGAAGCTTTCTTT.

V and J are TRBV12-3 or TRBV12-4 and TRBJ1-4; D is unclear. The V and J ends lost 4 bases and 7 bases respectively, with 4 bases between them. The CDR3 runs 11 residues. The DNA for the CDR3 is TGTGCCAGCAGTTCCGTTGAAAAACTGTTTTTT. Translated: CASSSVEKLFF.

The chain joins TRBV3-1 (or the pseudogene TRBV3-2) to TRBJ1-2; perhaps TRBD1 as D (6 bases). Germline V gene data show CDR1 as LGHDT and CDR2 as YNNKEL (reference sequence). The CDR3 has 16 amino acids. Trimming took 5 bases from V and 7 from J, leaving 23 bases between them. The CDR3 spells CASSSRPNRASGGYTF. The CDR3 DNA reads TGTGCCAGCAGCTCAAGGCCCAACAGGGCCTCTGGTGGCTACACCTTC.

This chain joins TRBV19 and TRBJ1-5; 12 bases match TRBD1. The germline V gene has CDR1 LNHDA and CDR2 SQIVND (reference sequence). Trimming removed 9 bases from V and 2 bases from J; junction bases left unmatched: 8. The CDR3 length is 16 residues. For the CDR3, the DNA is TGTGCCAGCGCGGGACAGGGGGCGAGGGGCAATCAGCCCCAGCATTTT. Protein product: CASAGQGARGNQPQHF.

The sample holds a few counts of this clone. The chain links TRBV5-4 to TRBJ1-6; the D gene is possibly TRBD1 (5 bases). V lost 4 bases and J 7 bases, leaving 18 bases between the germline ends. Germline-derived CDR1 and CDR2 are SGHNT and YYREEE (reference sequence). The CDR3 runs to 16 residues. The CDR3 sequence is CASSRQQGSYNSPLHF. CDR3 in DNA: TGTGCCAGCAGCCGGCAGCAGGGCAGCTACAATTCACCCCTCCACTTT.